These 32 T cell receptor beta chains came from one sample sequenced in a study of blood T cell repertoires in COVID-19. The table came from immunoSEQ multiplex PCR; TCRdb's copy has only in-frame clones and leaves some out. The table has approximately 470,000 clones, around 90% seen once; the top ten hold around 0.7%. Sequenced material: PBMCs or T cells enriched from blood (not recorded which). The source is a young woman who had recovered from COVID-19.

This chain uses TRBV5-1 with TRBJ2-2; D is possibly TRBD2 (6 bases). The CDR3 covers 16 residues. Trimming removed 2 bases at V and 6 bases at J, with 17 bases between. Germline V gene data show CDR1 as SGHRS and CDR2 as YFSETQ. CDR3 amino acids: CASSFMGREAAGELFF. For the CDR3, the DNA is TGCGCCAGCAGCTTTATGGGCAGGGAGGCCGCCGGGGAGCTGTTTTTT.

The chain recombines TRBV3-1 (or the pseudogene TRBV3-2) with TRBJ2-1; 9 bases agree with TRBD2. The CDR3 is 15 residues long. Germline V gene sequence: CDR1 LGHDT, CDR2 YNNKEL (reference sequence). With V trimmed by 2 bases and J by 5 bases, 4 bases remained unmatched. The CDR3 sequence: CASSQMLAGHNEQFF. Written as DNA, the CDR3 is TGTGCCAGCAGCCAAATGCTAGCGGGGCACAATGAGCAGTTCTTC.

The rearrangement joins TRBV12-5 to TRBJ1-6; D gene uncertain. Per germline, CDR1 LGHNT and CDR2 FRNRAP. V dropped 3 bases and J dropped 5 bases, with 2 bases sitting between them. The length of the CDR3 is 12 residues. CDR3 in DNA: TGTGCTAGTGGTTTCGATAATTCACCCCTCCACTTT. Translation: CASGFDNSPLHF.

V usage is TRBV7-2 and J usage is TRBJ2-1; 12 bases align to TRBD2. Germline V gene sequence: CDR1 SGHTA, CDR2 FQGNSA. V gave up 5 bases and J gave up 7 bases; unmatched junction bases: 9. The CDR3 spans 16 residues. CDR3 bases: TGTGCCAGCAGCGCCCGTCTAGCGGGGGGGAGTAATGAGCAGTTCTTC. It is translated as CASSARLAGGSNEQFF.

This clone came up a few times. The V call is TRBV28, the J call TRBJ1-1; D remains ambiguous. CDR1 is MDHEN and CDR2 is SYDVKM in the germline V gene. V shed 6 bases and J shed 1 base, with 12 bases lying between them. CDR3 length: 14 residues. For the CDR3, the DNA is TGTGCCAGCAGATCCACCACAGAGAACACTGAAGCTTTCTTT. Encoded protein: CASRSTTENTEAFF. Combining the CDR3 with reference TRBV28 and TRBJ1-1 gives the whole variable domain DVKVTQSSRYLVKRTGEKVFLECVQDMDHENMFWYRQDPGLGLRLIYFSYDVKMKEKGDIPEGYSVSREKKERFSLILESASTNQTSMYLCASRSTTENTEAFFGQGTRLTVV.

This clone was picked up one time. This rearrangement joins TRBV2 to TRBJ2-3; D call uncertain. Trimming stripped 4 bases from V and 11 bases from J, with 13 bases between. The germline V gene has CDR1 SNHLY and CDR2 FYNNEI. The CDR3 has 12 residues. The CDR3 region has the DNA TGTGCCAGCAGTGGACTTTCCCAAGGGCAGTATTTT. This codes for CASSGLSQGQYF.

The rearrangement links TRBV10-2 to TRBJ2-3; 8 positions agree with TRBD1. The CDR3 loop spans 21 amino acids. The V gene's germline CDR1 is WSHSY and CDR2 SAAADI. V lost 2 bases to trimming and J lost 1 base; unmatched junction nucleotides: 20. CDR3 bases: TGCGCCAGCAGTGAGCCACTAGGGACAGGTGATGCCGGATTTCGCACAGATACGCAGTATTTT. It encodes CASSEPLGTGDAGFRTDTQYF.

The chain employs TRBV9 and TRBJ2-3; a weak D match, TRBD1 (5 bases). Looked up from germline, CDR1 is SGDLS and CDR2 is YYNGEE. The CDR3 is made up of 14 amino acids. Trimming removed 0 bases from V and 8 bases from J, with 13 bases in between. The CDR3 nucleotides read TGTGCCAGCAGCGTAGGGGGCAGTTTGGGTACGCAGTATTTT. It is translated as CASSVGGSLGTQYF.

Remarks on this clone: The sample carries other DNA sequences with the same CDR3. The CDR3 reads CASSLRGWGGYTF. In nucleotides, the CDR3 is TGTGCCAGCAGTTTACGGGGGTGGGGTGGCTACACCTTC. The chain links TRBV28 to TRBJ1-2, with a weak D call TRBD1 (5 bases). V was clipped by 2 bases and J by 7 bases, with 11 bases between them. The CDR3 runs 13 residues. CDR1 is MDHEN, CDR2 SYDVKM, per germline.

This rearrangement joins TRBV20-1 to TRBJ2-3, with 9 bases matching TRBD1. V was clipped by 3 bases and J by 6 bases; unmatched bases: 7. This CDR3 has 14 residues. The V gene's germline CDR1 is DFQATT and CDR2 SNEGSKA (reference sequence). CDR3 DNA: TGCAGTGCTAGTACAGGGGGCGCATCTGATACGCAGTATTTT. It specifies CSASTGGASDTQYF.

This clone came up a few times. This sequence joins TRBV27 and TRBJ2-3; D not resolved. Trimming took off 9 bases at V and 3 bases at J, with 13 bases between the two ends. The germline V gene encodes CDR1 MNHEY and CDR2 SMNVEV (reference sequence). The CDR3 totals 13 residues. CDR3 DNA: TGTGCCAGGGAGTTCGGTAGGACAGATACGCAGTATTTT. The encoded protein is CAREFGRTDTQYF.

The rearrangement uses TRBV9 and TRBJ1-4, with D possibly matching TRBD1 (6 bases). The CDR3 consists of 16 residues. Trimming took 1 base from V and 7 from J, leaving 17 bases between them. CDR1 is SGDLS, CDR2 YYNGEE, per germline. The CDR3: CASSVSPAGTPEKLFF. The CDR3 nucleotides are TGTGCCAGCAGCGTAAGTCCAGCAGGGACACCTGAAAAACTGTTTTTT.

The J gene is TRBJ1-6, the V gene TRBV7-3; D is perhaps TRBD1 (5 bases). CDR3 length: 13 residues. Deletions cut 5 bases from V and 7 bases from J, with 9 bases between. Germline lookup yields CDR1 SGHTA and CDR2 FQGTGA. The CDR3 region is CASSQGENSPLHF. In nucleotides, the CDR3 is TGTGCCAGCAGCCAAGGGGAAAATTCACCCCTCCACTTT.

The chain joins TRBV11-2 to TRBJ1-6, with D maybe TRBD1 (6 bases). Trimming left V 4 bases short and J 3 bases short, with 13 bases between. The length of the CDR3 is 16 residues. CDR1 is SGHAT, CDR2 FQNNGV, per germline. Here the CDR3 DNA reads TGTGCCAGCAGCTCCCCCACAGGGAGCTATAATTCACCCCTCCACTTT. It encodes CASSSPTGSYNSPLHF.

The V call is TRBV18, the J call TRBJ2-3; TRBD2 aligns across 8 bases. V gave up 3 bases and J gave up 1 base; unmatched junction bases: 6. Per germline, CDR1 KGHSH and CDR2 LQKENI. This CDR3 contains 16 residues. The CDR3 nucleotides are TGTGCCAGCTCACCCTTTGAGCGGGGGCGCACAGATACGCAGTATTTT. Protein: CASSPFERGRTDTQYF.

For this clone: This same CDR3 is encoded by further DNA sequences in the sample. V is TRBV5-1 and J is TRBJ1-3; TRBD1 matches at 7 bases. The CDR3 length is 15 residues. After removal of 4 bases from V and 0 bases from J, the junction contained 4 bases not matched to a gene. Germline V gene sequence: CDR1 SGHRS, CDR2 YFSETQ. This CDR3 reads CASSPGTDSGNTIYF. The CDR3 DNA reads as TGCGCCAGCAGCCCTGGGACAGACTCTGGAAACACCATATATTTT.

This clone was seen only a few times. This CDR3 is CASSPTGGGEAFF. In nucleotides, the CDR3 is TGTGCCAGCAGCCCCACGGGAGGAGGTGAAGCTTTCTTT. This chain uses TRBV3-1 (or the pseudogene TRBV3-2) with TRBJ1-1; no clear D gene. In germline, CDR1 is LGHDT, CDR2 YNNKEL (reference sequence). V lost 4 bases and J 7 bases, leaving 13 bases between the germline ends. The CDR3 is 13 amino acids.

The V call is TRBV10-3, the J call TRBJ2-2; TRBD1 agrees at 7 bases. Trimming cost V 0 bases and J 5 bases; bases outside gene matches: 3. Germline loops: CDR1 ENHRY, CDR2 SYGVKD. The CDR3 sequence is 15 residues long. CDR3 nucleotides: TGTGCCATCAGTGAGTCAAGGGGGCTAACCGGGGAGCTGTTTTTT. Translating gives CAISESRGLTGELFF.

The chain carries TRBV24-1 and TRBJ2-5, with D maybe TRBD1 (7 bases). Trimming took off 4 bases at V and 3 bases at J, with 14 bases between the two ends. Germline V lookup: CDR1 KGHDR, CDR2 SFDVKD. The CDR3 runs to 15 residues. CDR3 DNA sequence: TGTGCCACCAGTGACCCAGGGGGGCCCGAAGAGACCCAGTACTTC. This translates into CATSDPGGPEETQYF.

This clone occurred once. This chain connects TRBV12-3 or TRBV12-4 to TRBJ1-3; D may be TRBD1 (5 bases). This CDR3 comprises 12 residues. V was shortened by 6 bases and J by 8 bases, with 11 bases between the two germline ends. The CDR3 nucleotides are TGTGCCAGCAGCTCCCGGGGGTACACCATATATTTT. Encoded protein: CASSSRGYTIYF.

V is TRBV11-2 and J is TRBJ2-3; 8 bases are shared with TRBD1. With 5 bases clipped from V and 2 bases from J, the junction kept 9 bases outside the gene matches. CDR1 is SGHAT and CDR2 is FQNNGV in the germline V gene. The CDR3 spans 16 residues. CDR3 in amino acids: CASSRIGQGPTDTQYF. The DNA for the CDR3 is TGTGCCAGCAGCCGAATCGGACAGGGACCCACAGATACGCAGTATTTT. The full variable domain, its missing parts supplied by reference TRBV11-2 and TRBJ2-3, is EAGVAQSPRYKIIEKRQSVAFWCNPISGHATLYWYQQILGQGPKLLIQFQNNGVVDDSQLPKDRFSAERLKGVDSTLKIQPAKLEDSAVYLCASSRIGQGPTDTQYFGPGTRLTVL.

The chain joins TRBV19 to TRBJ2-1; 7 bases are a match to TRBD1. This CDR3 has 15 residues. Germline V gene data show CDR1 as LNHDA and CDR2 as SQIVND (reference sequence). Germline trimming cut 5 bases from V and 7 bases from J; bases unmatched to any gene: 11. The CDR3 protein is CASSPREGARNEQFF. Here the CDR3 DNA reads TGTGCCAGTAGTCCTCGAGAGGGGGCGAGAAATGAGCAGTTCTTC.

The chain uses TRBV2 and TRBJ1-1, with a possible D match to TRBD1 (5 bases). The CDR3 sequence is 15 residues long. Germline V CDR1 and CDR2: SNHLY, FYNNEI. V lost 2 bases and J 1 base, leaving 11 bases between the germline ends. CDR3 protein: CASSELDSQNTEAFF. As DNA, the CDR3 is TGTGCCAGCAGTGAATTAGACAGTCAGAACACTGAAGCTTTCTTT.

This chain joins TRBV5-1 and TRBJ2-2; a weak D match, TRBD1 (5 bases). The CDR3 consists of 15 residues. The germline V gene encodes CDR1 SGHRS and CDR2 YFSETQ. The V gene lost 7 bases and the J gene lost 0 bases, with 13 bases spanning the gap. The CDR3 protein is CASARDVANTGELFF. DNA of the CDR3: TGCGCCAGCGCCAGGGATGTCGCGAACACCGGGGAGCTGTTTTTT.

The chain is built from TRBV5-4 and TRBJ2-1, with 7 bases aligning to TRBD1. Trimming cost V 0 bases and J 9 bases; bases outside gene matches: 9. The CDR3 consists of 15 residues. The germline gives CDR1 SGHNT, CDR2 YYREEE (reference sequence). This CDR3 reads CASSLGGGELGEQFF. The CDR3 DNA reads as TGTGCCAGCAGCTTGGGAGGGGGCGAATTAGGTGAGCAGTTCTTC.

The chain carries TRBV5-5 and TRBJ1-4; D unclear. Germline V gene sequence: CDR1 SGHKS, CDR2 YYEKEE (reference sequence). The CDR3 spans 15 residues. V shed 3 bases and J shed 2 bases, with 11 bases lying between them. CDR3 nucleotides: TGTGCCAGCAGCTCCCCGGGGTCCACTAATGAAAAACTGTTTTTT. This sequence encodes CASSSPGSTNEKLFF.

In DNA form, the CDR3 reads TGCGCCAGCGGGCTGAGGGGGCCCGAATACGAGCAGTACTTC. The encoded protein is CASGLRGPEYEQYF. The gene calls are TRBV5-1 and TRBJ2-7, with 7 nucleotides matching TRBD1. The CDR3 contains 14 residues. Per the germline V gene, CDR1 is SGHRS and CDR2 is YFSETQ. The ends lost 7 bases at V and 4 bases at J; junction bases unmatched: 11.

The chain recombines TRBV6-1 with TRBJ1-3; D unclear. This CDR3 has 13 residues. Between the trimmed V and J ends, which lost 2 bases and 5 bases, there was a span of 7 bases. CDR1 and CDR2 from the germline V gene are MNHNS and SASEGT. CDR3 nucleotide sequence: TGTGCCAGCAGTGAAACAGTACGAAACACCATATATTTT. Translated, it gives CASSETVRNTIYF.

The CDR3 coding sequence is TGTGCCAGCAGCCCTGGGGCCTTGGAGACCCAGTACTTC. Its translation is CASSPGALETQYF. This chain connects TRBV11-3 to TRBJ2-5, with D perhaps matching TRBD1 (5 bases). The CDR3 is 13 residues long. V was shortened by 5 bases and J by 5 bases, with 12 bases between the two germline ends. Looked up from germline, CDR1 is SGHNT and CDR2 is YENEEA. The variable domain in full, with the rest retrieved from reference TRBV11-3 and TRBJ2-5, is EAGVVQSPRYKIIEKKQPVAFWCNPISGHNTLYWYLQNLGQGPELLIRYENEEAVDDSQLPKDRFSAERLKGVDSTLKIQPAELGDSAVYLCASSPGALETQYFGPGTRLLVL.

This clone was counted at least ten times. The chain recombines TRBV6-5 with TRBJ2-7, with TRBD1 as a possible D gene (6 bases). CDR1 MNHEY and CDR2 SVGAGI come from the germline V gene. The CDR3 contains 12 residues. With 6 bases removed from V and 6 bases from J, the gap between germline ends came to 12 bases. The CDR3 is CASSLSGAEQYF. DNA for the CDR3: TGTGCCAGCAGCCTCTCAGGGGCCGAGCAGTACTTC.

J is TRBJ1-2 and V is TRBV30; D ambiguous. V was trimmed by 6 bases and J by 8 bases, leaving 10 bases between them. The CDR3 totals 10 residues. CDR1 and CDR2 from the germline V gene are GTSNPN and SVGIG (reference sequence). The CDR3 protein is CACSSGGYTF. CDR3 in DNA: TGTGCCTGTTCATCGGGAGGCTACACCTTC.

V and J are TRBV2 and TRBJ1-2; a weak D match, TRBD1 (5 bases). CDR1 is SNHLY, CDR2 FYNNEI, per germline. This CDR3 contains 12 residues. V was cut by 7 bases and J by 4 bases, with 10 bases left in between. The CDR3 nucleotides read TGTGCCAGCAACGGGGGGTCCTATGGCTACACCTTC. Its translation: CASNGGSYGYTF.